This is a list of T cell receptor beta chains from one sample in a study of T cell repertoires in cytomegalovirus infection. One entry per CDR3 protein results from TCRdb running MiXCR on the reads. The sample has some 800,000 distinct CDR3 sequences; around a third are singletons. For these receptors, no antigen is known. Here the sequenced sample was cultured CD8+ T cells from PBMCs, taken from culture after CMV antigen stimulation. Every receptor here comes from a human donor in good health (CMV status not recorded). Some clones in this sample may be carry-over from other donors' samples. Both conserved end residues are part of each CDR3. The order of the fields is clone size, V gene, J gene, D gene, CDR3 protein, CDR3 DNA. The D gene is left open where the match is weak. Rows may omit the clone size; those that give it use once, few, many or a size class.

-	TRBV27	TRBJ1-5	TRBD1	CASSSLTGTEKPQHF	TGTGCCAGCAGTTCCCTTACCGGGACAGAGAAGCCCCAGCATTTT
few	TRBV19	TRBJ1-1	-	CASSMLAGGTEAFF	TGTGCCAGTAGTATGTTGGCCGGGGGGACTGAAGCTTTCTTT
-	TRBV29-1	TRBJ2-2	TRBD1	CSVETLTGKNTGELFF	TGCAGCGTTGAAACCCTGACAGGGAAAAACACCGGGGAGCTGTTTTTT
few	TRBV28	TRBJ1-5	-	CASSQLRGYSNQPQHF	TGTGCCAGCAGTCAACTTAGGGGGTATAGCAATCAGCCCCAGCATTTT
few	TRBV20-1	TRBJ2-3	TRBD2	CSARDGTSMSADTQYF	TGCAGTGCTAGAGACGGGACTAGTATGAGTGCCGATACGCAGTATTTT
-	TRBV7-9	TRBJ2-3	TRBD1	CASSLPRGLDSTDTQYF	TGTGCCAGCAGCTTGCCCAGGGGGCTAGATAGCACAGATACGCAGTATTTT
once	TRBV11-2	TRBJ2-2	TRBD1	CASSTWDRRNTGELFF	TGTGCCAGCAGCACTTGGGACAGGAGAAACACCGGGGAGCTGTTTTTT
-	TRBV12-3/TRBV12-4	TRBJ2-2	-	CVSNGERSNTGELFF	TGTGTCAGCAATGGGGAACGGAGCAACACCGGGGAGCTGTTTTTT
-	TRBV27	TRBJ2-5	TRBD2	CASRRLAGRQETQYF	TGTGCCAGCAGGCGACTAGCGGGGCGCCAAGAGACCCAGTACTTC
few	TRBV7-9	TRBJ2-7	TRBD1	CASSPQTGDDEQYF	TGTGCCAGCAGCCCCCAAACAGGGGACGACGAGCAGTACTTC
-	TRBV29-1	TRBJ2-2	TRBD2	CSVELASGAGGELFF	TGCAGCGTTGAGTTGGCTAGCGGGGCAGGCGGGGAGCTGTTTTTT
few	TRBV12-3/TRBV12-4	TRBJ2-1	TRBD1	CAIRDRVNNEQFF	TGTGCCATCCGGGACAGGGTGAACAATGAGCAGTTCTTC
few	TRBV7-2	TRBJ2-3	-	CASRATRGGTDTQYF	TGTGCCAGCAGAGCAACCCGGGGCGGCACAGATACGCAGTATTTT
-	TRBV20-1	TRBJ2-4	-	CSARGTAAAKNIQYF	TGCAGTGCCCGGGGGACAGCGGCAGCCAAAAACATTCAGTACTTC
many	TRBV7-8	TRBJ2-5	TRBD2	CASSHGLAGKETQYF	TGTGCCAGCAGCCACGGACTAGCGGGCAAAGAGACCCAGTACTTC
few	TRBV10-3	TRBJ1-2	-	CAIRLNYGYTF	TGTGCCATCAGGCTTAACTATGGCTACACCTTC
many	TRBV7-9	TRBJ1-6	-	CASSFDSPLHF	TGTGCCAGCAGCTTCGATTCACCCCTCCACTTT
-	TRBV12-3/TRBV12-4	TRBJ2-2	-	CASSPSFGELFF	TGTGCCAGCAGTCCCTCATTCGGGGAGCTGTTTTTT
few	TRBV7-8	TRBJ1-1	-	CASSPHRERNTEAFF	TGTGCCAGCAGCCCCCACAGGGAGAGGAACACTGAAGCTTTCTTT
-	TRBV6-1	TRBJ2-7	-	CASSEEIGSSYEQYF	TGTGCCAGCAGTGAAGAGATAGGGAGCTCCTACGAGCAGTACTTC
few	TRBV29-1	TRBJ1-1	-	CSVGTNSLNTEAFF	TGCAGCGTTGGAACCAACAGCCTGAACACTGAAGCTTTCTTT
few	TRBV27	TRBJ1-1	TRBD1	CASSLAGDSYTEAFF	TGTGCCAGCAGTTTGGCGGGGGACAGTTACACTGAAGCTTTCTTT
-	TRBV28	TRBJ2-5	-	CASSHRDTHQETQYF	TGTGCCAGCAGTCACCGGGACACTCACCAAGAGACCCAGTACTTC
few	TRBV19	TRBJ2-7	-	CASSILGDYEQYF	TGTGCCAGTAGTATCCTCGGGGACTACGAGCAGTACTTC
-	TRBV6-5	TRBJ1-1	-	CASSYGAFGGTEAFF	TGTGCCAGCAGTTACGGTGCTTTTGGGGGCACTGAAGCTTTCTTT
few	TRBV4-1	TRBJ1-1	TRBD1	CASSILTGKNTEAFF	TGCGCCAGCAGTATTTTGACAGGGAAGAACACTGAAGCTTTCTTT
-	TRBV25-1	TRBJ2-6	-	CASSETSNVLTF	TGTGCCAGCAGTGAGACCAGCAACGTCCTGACTTTC
-	TRBV19	TRBJ2-4	-	CASSTPEGRDKNIQYF	TGTGCCAGTAGTACCCCGGAGGGCCGGGACAAAAACATTCAGTACTTC
once	TRBV20-1	TRBJ1-5	TRBD1	CSAGRGGSDQPQHF	TGCAGTGCTGGGAGAGGGGGCTCCGATCAGCCCCAGCATTTT
-	TRBV5-1	TRBJ1-1	-	CASSLAAGVTEAFF	TGCGCCAGCAGCTTGGCGGCAGGGGTCACTGAAGCTTTCTTT
-	TRBV28	TRBJ1-2	TRBD1	CASSFWDREVYGYTF	TGTGCCAGCAGTTTTTGGGACAGGGAGGTCTATGGCTACACCTTC
-	TRBV6-4	TRBJ2-1	TRBD2	CASSEVAGGRDEQFF	TGTGCCAGCAGTGAAGTGGCGGGGGGGCGCGATGAGCAGTTCTTC
-	TRBV20-1	TRBJ2-1	-	CSAMTGRGASYNEQFF	TGCAGTGCTATGACTGGTCGGGGGGCTTCCTACAATGAGCAGTTCTTC
-	TRBV10-1	TRBJ1-6	-	CASNPTGFYGNSPLHF	TGCGCCAGCAATCCCACAGGGTTTTATGGTAATTCACCCCTCCACTTT
-	TRBV20-1	TRBJ2-5	TRBD2	CSASGWTGLPKETQYF	TGCAGTGCTAGCGGGTGGACGGGACTACCTAAAGAGACCCAGTACTTC
few	TRBV27	TRBJ1-1	-	CASRVSGRTEAFF	TGTGCCAGCAGAGTATCGGGACGAACTGAAGCTTTCTTT
-	TRBV15	TRBJ2-1	-	CATSRMTGSSYNEQFF	TGTGCCACCAGCAGGATGACTGGGTCTTCCTACAATGAGCAGTTCTTC
few	TRBV27	TRBJ1-5	-	CASSSVIGRSNQPQHF	TGTGCCAGCAGTTCAGTTATAGGGAGGAGCAATCAGCCCCAGCATTTT
-	TRBV28	TRBJ2-3	TRBD2	CASRDSGASDTQYF	TGTGCCAGCAGGGATAGCGGGGCCTCAGATACGCAGTATTTT
-	TRBV10-3	TRBJ1-1	-	CVISESLGFEAFF	TGTGTCATCAGTGAGTCGTTGGGATTCGAAGCTTTCTTT
few	TRBV4-1	TRBJ2-3	-	CASSQASDTQYF	TGCGCCAGCAGCCAAGCGTCAGATACGCAGTATTTT
many	TRBV7-9	TRBJ2-7	TRBD1	CASSPGQGIFYEQYF	TGTGCCAGCAGCCCGGGACAGGGAATCTTCTACGAGCAGTACTTC